This T cell receptor beta chain was sequenced for a study of T cells in Graves' hyperthyroidism and ophthalmopathy (dated by TCRdb to between 2017 and 2020). As for the study more broadly: Peripheral blood samples were taken at initial diagnosis, before any treatment was given. A discovery cohort of about a hundred patients, approximately 44 with Graves' ophthalmopathy and 57 with stable Graves' hyperthyroidism, was used to find distinguishing TCR V-J signatures. The approximately 100 discovery patients were divided at random into training and test sets in a 7:3 ratio. The paper describes TCR Vbeta CDR3 sequencing of about 140 peripheral blood samples, made up of about 41 ophthalmopathy patients, some 80 hyperthyroidism patients and 17 progressor patients. In about six Graves' hyperthyroidism patients, the study also compared T-cell repertoires from thyroid tissue with T-cell repertoires from blood. An independent validation cohort of 18 to 20 hyperthyroidism patients and more than 15 patients who later progressed to ophthalmopathy tested prospective prediction of ophthalmopathy. Once sampling was done, hyperthyroidism patients were given methimazole at a starting dose of 30 mg daily, whereas ophthalmopathy patients were given high-dose intravenous methylprednisolone. Results the study describes overall, beyond this receptor: Most expanded thyroid clonotypes (frequency above 0.001) were also detected in blood, a finding suggesting that blood repertoires may reflect thyroid immune responses. No statistical method was used to fix the sample size in advance, and group allocation was not hidden from the investigators. In cross-validation, a model built on a 13 V-J signature told ophthalmopathy apart from stable hyperthyroidism with 87.88% sensitivity and about 81% specificity, and in testing the same model reached 80%/75%. In validation, progression to ophthalmopathy was predicted by the model with nearly 71% sensitivity and just over 72% specificity, a median of about 6.4 months before onset.

Amplification of TCR beta CDR3 regions was carried out from RNA transcripts. For the first round of RT-PCR on the TCR CDR3, the HTBI primer set was used together with the Qiagen OneStep RT-PCR kit. Libraries were constructed in a second round of multiplex PCR, after which size selection and purification were performed. Libraries were sequenced paired-end with 100 bp reads on an Illumina HiSeq2000. The original methods were these. SOAPnuke was used to process the raw data, with reads discarded if the reads contained adapters or uncalled bases, had a mean Phred below 15, or lacked an exact constant-primer or identifier match. COPE v1.2.5 was used to merge the high-quality paired reads, and each unique nucleotide sequence was defined as a clonotype. MiTCR v1.1 was used to align the clonotypes against IMGT TRBV, TRBD and TRBJ reference segments. Only V-J combinations with frequency above 0.0001, covering approximately 99% of repertoires, were analysed. A TCS score was defined as the ratio of F50 (clonal expansion) to E x V (chaos), with BLOSUM62-based TCRdist applied between CDR3 peptides within each V-J. Welch's t-statistics and random forest reduced approximately 520 V-J features to 10 to 15, which were used in a naive Bayes classifier (R e1071). TCRdb reprocessed the public reads (quality trimming at Q25 with fastp, clone calling with MiXCR) and kept in-frame beta chains. Each record represents a unique CDR3 protein, reported with the most common genes and DNA among its rows. The V and J calls were not made by the authors but by TCRdb's processing. This sample comprises roughly 420,000 distinct CDR3 sequences, less than 20% of them detected only once. The ten most abundant clones make up around 7.3% of the sample.

Comments on this clonotype: Its recognized antigen is unknown. Base quality data are lacking; no much larger clone is found one base away.

Stable Graves' hyperthyroidism was defined as the absence of progression to ophthalmopathy over 18 months of follow-up. Hyperthyroidism patients were newly diagnosed, with disease duration under 2 months, and aged 18 to 65 years. Exclusion was applied to patients with uncontrolled infections, other autoimmune diseases, pregnancy or lactation. Diagnoses were established on the basis of clinical symptoms, serum thyroxine and TRAb, thyroid ultrasound, and orbital computed tomography. PBMCs were separated from approximately 10 ml of fresh peripheral blood using Ficoll-Paque density gradient centrifugation. Total RNA was extracted with Trizol reagent, and quality was checked on an Agilent 2100 Bioanalyzer. Spanning cysteine to phenylalanine, the CDR3 consists of 13 amino acids. The only DNA kept is the CDR3, 39 bases in frame from the first base. The germline V gene (reference sequence) provides CDR1 SGHNT and CDR2 YYREEE. V is shortened by 4 bases, J by 1 base, and the region joining them spans 8 bases.

The chain uses TRBV5-4 and TRBJ1-1; no D segment can be confidently identified. The source is a woman between 18 and 30 years old with Graves' hyperthyroidism. The specimen was blood. The nucleotides are TGTGCCAGCAGCCATAAGTCGAACACTGAAGCTTTCTTT. This codes for CASSHKSNTEAFF.